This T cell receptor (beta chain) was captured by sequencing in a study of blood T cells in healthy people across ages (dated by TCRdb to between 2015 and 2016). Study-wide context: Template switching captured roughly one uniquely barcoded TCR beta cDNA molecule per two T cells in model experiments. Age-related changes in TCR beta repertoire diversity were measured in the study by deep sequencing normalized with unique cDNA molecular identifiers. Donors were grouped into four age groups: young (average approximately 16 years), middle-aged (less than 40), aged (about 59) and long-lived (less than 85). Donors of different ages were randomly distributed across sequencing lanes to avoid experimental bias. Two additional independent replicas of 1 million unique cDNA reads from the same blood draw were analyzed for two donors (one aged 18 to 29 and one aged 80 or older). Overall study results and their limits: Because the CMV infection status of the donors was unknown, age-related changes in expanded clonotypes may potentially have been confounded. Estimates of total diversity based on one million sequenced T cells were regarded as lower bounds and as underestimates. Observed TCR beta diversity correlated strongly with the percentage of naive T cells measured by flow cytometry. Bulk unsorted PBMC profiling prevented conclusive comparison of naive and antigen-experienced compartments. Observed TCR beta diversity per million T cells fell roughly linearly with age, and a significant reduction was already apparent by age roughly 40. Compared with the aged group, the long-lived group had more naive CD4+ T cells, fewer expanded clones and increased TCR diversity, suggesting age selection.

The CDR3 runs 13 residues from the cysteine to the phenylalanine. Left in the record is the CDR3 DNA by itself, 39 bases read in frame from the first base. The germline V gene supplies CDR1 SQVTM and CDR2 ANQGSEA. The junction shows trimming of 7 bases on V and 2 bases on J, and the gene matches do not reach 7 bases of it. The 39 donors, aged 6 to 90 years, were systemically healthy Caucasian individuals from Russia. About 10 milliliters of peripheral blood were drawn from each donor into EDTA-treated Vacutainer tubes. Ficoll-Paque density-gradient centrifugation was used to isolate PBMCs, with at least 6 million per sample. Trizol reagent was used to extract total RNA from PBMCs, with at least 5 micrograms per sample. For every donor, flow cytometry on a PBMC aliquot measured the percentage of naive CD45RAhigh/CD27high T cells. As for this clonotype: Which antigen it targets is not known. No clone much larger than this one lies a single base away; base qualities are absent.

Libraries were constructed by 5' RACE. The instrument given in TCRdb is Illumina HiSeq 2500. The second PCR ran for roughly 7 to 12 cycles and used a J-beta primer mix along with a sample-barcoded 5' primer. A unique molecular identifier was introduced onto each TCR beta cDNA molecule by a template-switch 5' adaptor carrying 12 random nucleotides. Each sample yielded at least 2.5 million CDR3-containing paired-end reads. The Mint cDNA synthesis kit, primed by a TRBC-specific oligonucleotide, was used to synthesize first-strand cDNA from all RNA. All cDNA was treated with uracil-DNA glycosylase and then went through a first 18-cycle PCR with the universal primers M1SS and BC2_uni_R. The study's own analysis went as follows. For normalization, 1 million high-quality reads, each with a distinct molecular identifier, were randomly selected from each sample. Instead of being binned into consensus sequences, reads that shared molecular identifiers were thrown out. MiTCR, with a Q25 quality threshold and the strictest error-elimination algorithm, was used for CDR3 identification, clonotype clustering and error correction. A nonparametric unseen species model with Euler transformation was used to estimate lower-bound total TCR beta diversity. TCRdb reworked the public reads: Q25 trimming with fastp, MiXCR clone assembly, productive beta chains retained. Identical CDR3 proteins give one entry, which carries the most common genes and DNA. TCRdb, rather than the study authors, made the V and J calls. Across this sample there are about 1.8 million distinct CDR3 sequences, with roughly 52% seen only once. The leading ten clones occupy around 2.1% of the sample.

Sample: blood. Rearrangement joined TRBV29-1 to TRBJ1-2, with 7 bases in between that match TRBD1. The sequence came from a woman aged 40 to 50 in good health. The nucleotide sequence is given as TGCAGCGCCTGGCAGGGGGAAAACTATGGCTACACCTTC. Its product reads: CSAWQGENYGYTF.